The T cell receptor (beta chain) described here comes from a study of blood T cell repertoires in COVID-19. For the study at large: Specimens from acute and convalescent COVID-19 originated in the United States, Italy and Spain. PBMCs, B-cell-depleted T cells, or T cells were the source of the cDNA or gDNA that made up the material.

This CDR3 spans 16 amino acids. Trimming removed 6 bases from V and 8 bases from J, with 22 bases in between. Per germline, CDR1 MGHRA and CDR2 YSYEKL. A Seattle source enrolled patients during active infection and followed them longitudinally. Per the study methods: Nucleated cell number was recorded as an estimate derived from reference gene primer amplification. Repertoires were generated with immunoSEQ multiplex PCR, while TCRdb's copy carries only in-frame clones and drops some. V, J and clone size were drawn from that table, and D and trimming were deduced from the DNA. The sample consists of some 76,000 clones, more than 70% of them appearing once.

This receptor was obtained from a man aged 50-60 years with COVID-19, enrolled during active disease. J is TRBJ1-4 and V is TRBV4-1; a weak D match, TRBD1 (5 bases). Material: peripheral blood. The CDR3 nucleotides read TGCGCCAGCAGACGCCAAAACGGGGGGGAAAGCGAAAAACTGTTTTTT. Protein product: CASRRQNGGESEKLFF.